This T cell receptor beta chain was profiled in a study of T cells after yellow fever vaccination. Whole-study context: Libraries from low-cell-number fractions were prepared with the SMART-Seq v4 Ultra Low Input RNA kit. Study-wide results and limits: Boosting was followed by the reappearance of most primary-vaccination clones (just under 98% CD4, about 90% CD8).

Losses at the gene ends were 4 bases for V and 6 bases for J; bases not matched to a gene: 5. The CDR3 has 12 amino acids. Germline CDR1 DFQATT, CDR2 SNEGSKA (reference sequence). TCR cDNA was made by 5'RACE template switching, adding a universal primer site and UMIs. TCRdb reprocessed the 5' RACE reads with MiXCR, giving one entry per CDR3 protein. The sample lists about 300,000 distinct CDR3 sequences, about 10% occurring once. This clonotype turned up a few times. Its antigen is as yet unknown. The J gene is TRBJ2-7, the V gene TRBV20-1; TRBD1 matches at 8 bases. This sequence was found in a man between 18 and 29 years old who received the YFV17D yellow fever vaccine. Sequenced here: CD4+ T cells sorted from PBMCs, sampled 5 days after the yellow fever booster vaccination. The DNA for the CDR3 is TGCAGTGCTACGGATACAGGGGGCGAGCAGTACTTC. This encodes CSATDTGGEQYF.